These 9 T cell receptor beta chains were all obtained from the same sample, sequenced in a study of radiotherapy plus CTLA-4 blockade in lung cancer. This table comes from immunoSEQ multiplex PCR, and its TCRdb copy is limited to in-frame clones, with some not included. The sample consists of 100,000 or so clones, around 84% of them appearing once. Sequences were derived from peripheral blood, sampled from a patient treated with radiotherapy plus ipilimumab. Source of these receptors: a human donor with non-small cell lung cancer that progressed on radiotherapy plus ipilimumab.

This clone was detected once. The rearrangement links TRBV5-4 to TRBJ1-2; D is undetermined. Deletions cut 2 bases from V and 4 bases from J, with 9 bases between. CDR1 is SGHNT and CDR2 is YYREEE in the germline V gene (reference sequence). The CDR3 spans 13 residues. The CDR3 DNA follows: TGTGCCAGCAGCTTTGTGTTGGGCTATGGCTACACCTTC. Translation: CASSFVLGYGYTF.

The chain couples TRBV7-8 to TRBJ2-7; D not certain. The V gene lost 4 bases and the J gene lost 4 bases, with 20 bases spanning the gap. CDR3 length equals 16 residues. Germline loops: CDR1 SGHVS, CDR2 FQNEAQ. Written as DNA, the CDR3 is TGTGCCAGCAGCTCGCGCTACGCACGGATGATTTACGAGCAGTACTTC. Protein: CASSSRYARMIYEQYF. The full variable domain, completed using reference TRBV7-8 and TRBJ2-7, is GAGVSQSPRYKVAKRGQDVALRCDPISGHVSLFWYQQALGQGPEFLTYFQNEAQLDKSGLPSDRFFAERPEGSVSTLKIQRTQQEDSAVYLCASSSRYARMIYEQYFGPGTRLTVT.

The chain links TRBV7-9 to TRBJ2-1; 7 bases agree with TRBD1. The CDR3 has 15 residues. V was clipped by 5 bases and J by 0 bases; unmatched bases: 4. Germline lookup yields CDR1 SEHNR and CDR2 FQNEAQ (reference sequence). In DNA, the CDR3 is TGTGCCAGCAGCCTGGGACAGTACTCCTACAATGAGCAGTTCTTC. This translates into CASSLGQYSYNEQFF.

This clone was detected a few times. The V call is TRBV9, the J call TRBJ1-3; TRBD1 matches at 8 bases. Germline V gives CDR1 SGDLS, CDR2 YYNGEE. V shed 3 bases, J shed 4 bases, and the junction held 6 bases outside the gene matches. The CDR3 is made up of 15 amino acids. The chain's CDR3 is CASSAQGARGNTIYF. DNA for the CDR3: TGTGCCAGCAGCGCCCAGGGGGCGCGGGGAAACACCATATATTTT.

This clone was recorded once. Relative to the germline gene, one junction end is altered; a read error may explain this. The chain is built from TRBV7-6 and TRBJ2-2; D is ambiguous. The CDR3 is 13 residues long. Looked up from germline, CDR1 is SGHVS and CDR2 is FNYEAQ. CDR3 nucleotide sequence: TGTGCTAGCAGCTTAGATCGTAGCGGGGAGCTGTTTTTT. Its translation: CASSLDRSGELFF.

In regard to this clone: Other DNA sequences in this sample translate to the same CDR3. The chain couples TRBV5-1 to TRBJ2-1, with D uncertain. V lost 0 bases and J 3 bases, leaving 4 bases between the germline ends. This CDR3 comprises 13 residues. CDR1 and CDR2 (germline): SGHRS, YFSETQ. The CDR3 region is CASSLARYNEQFF. CDR3 sequence (DNA): TGCGCCAGCAGCTTGGCCCGCTACAATGAGCAGTTCTTC.

V gene TRBV10-2 combines with J gene TRBJ2-1; D not resolved. Germline lookup yields CDR1 WSHSY and CDR2 SAAADI. The ends were cut back, 0 bases at V and 13 bases at J, with 7 bases in the middle. The CDR3 has 11 residues. The CDR3 nucleotides read TGCGCCAGCAGTGAGTCGACTCTACAGTTCTTC. Translated, it gives CASSESTLQFF.

There are a few counts of this clone. This sequence joins TRBV5-1 and TRBJ1-2; 7 nucleotides agree with TRBD1. The germline CDR1 and CDR2 sequences are SGHRS and YFSETQ. This CDR3 has 15 residues. The trim removed 2 bases at V and 7 bases at J, leaving 11 bases unmatched. CDR3 nucleotides: TGCGCCAGCAGCTTAACACAACAGGGGAATGGTGGCTACACCTTC. Amino acid sequence: CASSLTQQGNGGYTF.

The chain couples TRBV7-3 to TRBJ1-2; D not certain. This CDR3 contains 13 residues. Trimming took off 5 bases at V and 5 bases at J, with 12 bases between the two ends. Germline-derived CDR1 and CDR2 are SGHTA and FQGTGA. The CDR3 DNA sequence: TGTGCCAGCAGCCCCACAGCGTTTTATGGCTACACCTTC. It specifies CASSPTAFYGYTF. The full variable domain, with the rest looked up from reference TRBV7-3 and TRBJ1-2, is GAGVSQTPSNKVTEKGKYVELRCDPISGHTALYWYRQSLGQGPEFLIYFQGTGAADDSGLPNDRFFAVRPEGSVSTLKIQRTERGDSAVYLCASSPTAFYGYTFGSGTRLTVV.